This T cell receptor (beta chain) was sequenced for a study of cytomegalovirus exposure and HLA in healthy donors (dated by TCRdb to about 2017). About the full investigation: According to an earlier analysis of 587 of the donors, some 180 million T cells yielded 90 million to 130 million unique TCR beta sequences and approximately 280 Gb of sequence data. An early release covering 500 to 750 HLA-typed donors comprised about 320 gigabases of sequencing data and about 90 million unique TCR sequences. Among the roughly 370 genotyped donors, approximately 81% belonged to the genetic ancestry cluster associated with self-reported Caucasian donors. The study was designed to test whether signatures of past pathogen exposure could be identified by cataloging public T cell receptors. The T cell repertoires of around 670 subjects were profiled by immunosequencing and related to cytomegalovirus serostatus. Along with the approximately 670-subject first cohort, a separate validation cohort of over a hundred different subjects was used. To predict cytomegalovirus infection status, the study brought together high-throughput TCR immunosequencing, statistical association of individual TCRs with disease status, and machine learning. In a later analysis, previously published TCR beta repertoires from about 670 donors were re-analyzed and high-resolution HLA genotyping was added so that TCR occurrence patterns could be studied. The later analysis used no new phenotypic data to find candidate immune exposures, relying instead on TCR beta sequences and their occurrence across donors. An earlier analysis of around 540 of the donors applied high-throughput TCR beta sequencing to assess whether each TCR beta V gene segment acted as functional or pseudogenic. Donor age, sex, ethnicity and CMV serostatus were compiled alongside the repertoire data. A later genetic analysis took genome-wide SNP genotypes for about 55% of the roughly 700 donors and used that subset as a discovery cohort. All discovery cohort repertoires had been generated using a single sequencing platform. HLA typing included class I and class II loci at four-digit resolution. The number of donors typed differed by locus, with roughly 620-630 for A, B, C, DRB1 and DQB1, about 500 for DQA1, 606 for DPA1, and some 440 for DPB1. Because of strong linkage in the cohort, four to six DR-DQ haplotypes were treated as single units for association and clustering. On average, roughly 240,000 unique TCR beta nucleotide sequences were sequenced per donor among a few hundred genotyped donors of the cohort, with around 19% of those sequences being non-productive.

The cohort comprised 550 to 700 healthy bone marrow donors. Cohort members were all nominally healthy when sampled, although unrecorded immune exposures were likely present. The donor was CMV seropositive and was included in the group of 270 or so seropositive cohort members. Each donor provided a peripheral blood sample, and peripheral blood mononuclear cells were used for TCR beta sequencing. Genomic DNA was extracted from the blood cell samples with the Qiagen DNeasy Blood Extraction Kit. Worth noting for this clone: Its antigen remains unidentified. No much larger clone is present one base from it, and per-base qualities are unavailable.

Overall study results and their limits: A total of about 180 TCR beta chains were listed by the study as associated with cytomegalovirus. An association between a missense DCLRE1C variant and V-gene and J-gene trimming of TCR beta chains was found in a later genetic analysis and replicated in an independent cohort. Because HLA typing was unavailable for some donors at each locus, only the typed subset was used in association tests. Broadly in line with IMGT annotations, most TCR beta V segments showed up in productive rearrangements about 90% or about 30% of the time in an earlier analysis of around 600 of the donors. Some IMGT-functional V segments, including TRBV6-2 and TRBV6-3, could not be told apart with the 87-base-pair reads, so those segments were excluded. Correlated functional status among segregating V segments might reflect linkage disequilibrium, but an unknown experimental factor could not be ruled out. Most CMV-associated TCR beta chains appeared to be HLA-restricted in a later analysis, and the HLA associations seemed to be driven largely by CMV exposure. In a later analysis, HLA-associated TCR beta chains showed more clonal expansion and lower generation probabilities than non-associated chains that were equally common. The authors suggested that the approach could potentially be extended to other disease states and immunological phenotypes. A group of highly shared sequence variants was considered likely to be a technical artifact of the sequencing pipeline. In a later analysis, the rate of TCR association differed among HLA loci, with DRB1 alleles having the most associated TCRs and HLA-C alleles having the fewest. Over 15 rarely observed V segments, including chromosome 9 orphons, were excluded from the earlier analysis of a few hundred of the donors because counts were too low. In both the original and validation cohorts, the classifier was reported to diagnose cytomegalovirus status with high specificity and sensitivity. A further reported finding was that TCR beta sequences accurately predicted the HLA-A and HLA-B alleles for most subjects in the first cohort. Roughly uniform sequencing depth across donors was assumed in presence/absence analyses, although this assumption may not hold. In this cohort, only TCR beta chains were sequenced, and detectable features were limited by the absence of alpha or paired-chain data. In a later genetic analysis, fewer N-insertions in productive TCRs were reported among donors in an Asian-associated ancestry cluster than the roughly 640-donor mean. At a false discovery rate of 0.05, a later analysis linked some 18,000 TCR beta sequences to specific HLA alleles. Most TCR sequences were observed very rarely across donors, whereas some public TCRs were present in many individuals. When HLA alleles, especially DR and DQ, strongly co-occurred, attributing TCR associations to individual alleles was difficult. CMV serostatus was the only immune exposure information available for the cohort. A few of the identified cytomegalovirus-associated TCR beta chains were confirmed in vitro to be specific for cytomegalovirus antigens. According to a later analysis, parvovirus B19, influenza, CMV and Epstein-Barr virus appeared linked to several top co-occurrence clusters.

Library prep was done by the immunoSEQ multiplex PCR assay. A mixture of 60 forward primers for TCR Vbeta segments and 13 reverse primers for TCR Jbeta segments was used in the multiplex PCR. Amplification of the CDR3 region of rearranged TCR beta genes was performed with a multiplex PCR assay on genomic DNA. Amplified TCR beta libraries were sequenced as 87-base-pair reads on the Illumina HiSeq System. For the original study's pipeline: A later analysis counted about 82 million unique TCR beta chains across the 550 to 750 repertoires, and roughly 10 million of these chains were shared by at least two donors. A nearest-neighbor algorithm error-corrected the raw reads and collapsed the reads into unique sequences, merging closely related sequences to remove PCR and sequencing errors. V, D and J gene segments were assigned by aligning CDR3 sequences to IMGT reference sequences. For a sequence to be retained, a match of at least six nucleotides was required to both a V gene segment and a J gene segment. Rearrangements were called productive when the CDR3 lacked stop codons and stayed in frame with V and J; all others were non-productive. CDR3 was defined by IMGT convention, running from the second conserved V-encoded cysteine to the conserved J-encoded phenylalanine. Sequences without an unambiguous match to a single V gene segment were excluded from the earlier analysis of about 630 of the donors. An earlier analysis of several hundred of the donors called V segments functional above 56.7% productive rearrangements and segregating when the between-donor standard deviation exceeded 5%. A statistical classification framework was developed to diagnose cytomegalovirus status using the catalog of TCR beta chain sequences. In a later analysis, TCR nucleotide sequences were compared against IMGT/GENE-DB human TR gene sequences so that V and J genes could be assigned. In a later analysis, CDR3 sequences and most-parsimonious VDJ recombination scenarios were assigned using the TCRdist pipeline. In a later analysis, each TCR beta chain was defined by its CDR3 amino acid sequence together with its V-gene family, and reads lacking a unique V-gene family were excluded. A later analysis removed 550 to 650 highly shared, low-generation-probability nucleotide sequences to deal with suspected cross-contamination and a sequencing artifact. For each public chain, a later analysis derived a clonal expansion index from normalized ranks of inferred template counts within each repertoire. In a later analysis, generation probabilities were computed with a VDJ recombination model fitted to out-of-frame rearrangements, and the resulting probabilities were checked against IGoR. Hypergeometric tests were used in a later analysis to score TCR-TCR, TCR-HLA and TCR-CMV co-occurrence, with a repertoire-size bias correction applied to the TCR pairs. In a later analysis, false discovery rates were estimated by permuting HLA or CMV assignments 20 times. A later analysis grouped co-occurring TCRs with DBSCAN, adding TCRdist sequence similarity when clustering within HLA-allele-positive subsets. Repertoires with fewer than 30,000 or more than 120,000 public chains, plus five repertoires with anomalous nucleotide sharing, were excluded from co-occurrence clustering. TCRdb holds this immuneACCESS table with in-frame rearrangements only. Some clones are missing; in checked studies, unresolved V genes explain under half, and the rest has no known cause. V, J and clone size are those of that table, while D and trimming were read from the DNA. The sample table shows 150,000 to 200,000 clones, and about four fifths are seen once. More than 4% of the sample is in the top ten clones.

Including cysteine and phenylalanine, the CDR3 has 20 amino acids. Only the CDR3 part of the read is kept: 60 bases, read in frame from the first base. Trimming accounts for 4 bases at V and 0 bases at J, while the number of junction bases matched to no gene is 14. CDR1 is given as MGHRA and CDR2 as YSYEKL, both from the germline V gene. This TCR was sampled from a girl aged 10-17 years in good health and CMV-seropositive. The chain is assembled from TRBV4-1 and TRBJ2-4; TRBD1 agrees with 11 junctional bases. Sequenced: PBMCs. CDR3 sequence: CASSPTGGQGDSLAKNIQYF. The sequenced DNA: TGCGCCAGCAGCCCCACTGGGGGACAGGGGGACTCTCTAGCCAAAAACATTCAGTACTTC.